The present T cell receptor beta chain was sequenced within a study of cytomegalovirus exposure and HLA in healthy donors. Primers for the PCR totalled 60 Vbeta and 13 Jbeta. Sequenced by immunoSEQ multiplex PCR; TCRdb stores in-frame clones only, minus some. The sample table sets out approximately 52,000 clones. V dropped 6 bases and J dropped 5; count of bases not matched to a gene: 11. Germline values: CDR1 MNHEY, CDR2 SVGAGI. The CDR3 is 15 amino acids. The chain links TRBV6-5 to TRBJ2-7, with 9 bases aligning to TRBD2. Sequenced: PBMCs. The receptor comes from a man aged 45-65 years in good health and CMV-seropositive. The CDR3 bases are TGTGCCAGCAGGGACCAGGGACTAGCCGGCCACGAGCAGTACTTC. Its protein product is CASRDQGLAGHEQYF.